These 7 T cell receptor beta chains were all obtained from the same sample, sequenced in a study of blood T cell repertoires in COVID-19. Profiling relied on immunoSEQ multiplex PCR, and the TCRdb table lists in-frame clones only, not all of them. The sample contains about 260,000 clones, over 80% of which appear only once. Material: peripheral blood. The source of these receptors is a woman aged 40 to 50 who had recovered from COVID-19.

V usage is TRBV5-1 and J usage is TRBJ2-1; TRBD2 might be the D (7 bases). This CDR3 contains 16 residues. V was pared by 0 bases and J by 5 bases, with 15 bases between. CDR1 and CDR2 from the germline V gene are SGHRS and YFSETQ. The CDR3 protein is CASSLAGGLAHNEQFF. The CDR3 DNA is TGCGCCAGCAGCTTGGCGGGGGGCTTAGCACACAATGAGCAGTTCTTC.

This clone appeared once. The rearrangement uses TRBV5-4 and TRBJ2-3, with TRBD1 matching over 8 bases. V lost 4 bases and J lost 1; bases outside the gene matches: 2. Germline CDR1 SGHNT, CDR2 YYREEE (reference sequence). CDR3 length: 14 residues. The CDR3 DNA is TGTGCCAGCAGCCAGGGACAGGGCACAGATACGCAGTATTTT. Translated: CASSQGQGTDTQYF.

The chain joins TRBV5-1 to TRBJ2-1, with 11 bases lining up with TRBD2. This CDR3 comprises 15 residues. CDR1 and CDR2 from the germline V gene are SGHRS and YFSETQ. Trimming removed 4 bases from V and 8 bases from J; junction bases left unmatched: 8. This chain's CDR3 is CASSPGLAGTYEQFF. Here the CDR3 DNA reads TGCGCCAGCAGCCCCGGACTAGCGGGTACTTATGAGCAGTTCTTC.

This chain links TRBV5-6 with TRBJ2-7, with a tentative D call TRBD2 (6 bases). The CDR3 totals 13 residues. V gave up 6 bases and J gave up 1 base, with 11 bases separating them. CDR1 is SGHDT, CDR2 YYEEEE, per germline. In DNA form, the CDR3 reads TGTGCCAGCACCCGGGGGAGGTCCTACGAGCAGTACTTC. Translation gives CASTRGRSYEQYF.

This clone showed up just a few times. The chain recombines TRBV12-5 with TRBJ1-6; D call uncertain. The CDR3 spans 13 residues. The germline V gene has CDR1 LGHNT and CDR2 FRNRAP. The V end was cut by 1 base, the J end by 14 bases, with 12 bases between. Here the CDR3 DNA reads TGTGCTAGTGGTTTGGGCTTGTACTTTTCCCTCCACTTT. This translates into CASGLGLYFSLHF.

The CDR3 region is CASSRTTTGASGGPIGTQYF. For the CDR3, the DNA is TGTGCCAGCAGCCGTACGACAACTGGGGCTAGCGGGGGGCCCATTGGTACGCAGTATTTT. V is TRBV4-2 and J is TRBJ2-3; 11 nucleotides agree with TRBD2. CDR3 size: 20 residues. The V segment lost 4 bases and the J segment 8 bases; nucleotides outside the gene matches: 23. Germline CDR1 and CDR2: LGHNA and YNFKEQ.

This chain uses TRBV9 with TRBJ1-1, with a possible D match to TRBD1 (6 bases). This CDR3 has 13 residues. Trimming shortened V by 3 bases and J by 8 bases, and 14 bases separated the two germline ends. Per the germline V gene, CDR1 is SGDLS and CDR2 is YYNGEE. The CDR3 DNA is TGTGCCAGCAGCGGCGGGGGCCGCCACGAAGCTTTCTTT. It encodes CASSGGGRHEAFF.